These 20 T cell receptor beta chains were all obtained from the same sample, sequenced in a study of blood T cell repertoires in COVID-19. The method was immunoSEQ multiplex PCR; TCRdb's version includes in-frame clones alone and lacks a portion of them. Of approximately 220,000 clones in the sample, roughly 85% were seen once. Sequenced sample: PBMCs or T cells enriched from blood (not recorded which). The receptors here all came from a man aged 35-49 years who had recovered from COVID-19.

This clone came up a few times. The V gene is TRBV5-1, the J gene TRBJ2-2, with TRBD2 matching 7 bases. Germline CDR1 reads SGHRS; CDR2 reads YFSETQ. V gave up 4 bases and J gave up 0 bases; unmatched junction bases: 0. CDR3 size: 14 residues. The chain's CDR3 is CASSSGANTGELFF. The CDR3 DNA sequence: TGCGCCAGCAGCAGCGGGGCGAACACCGGGGAGCTGTTTTTT.

The chain recombines TRBV27 with TRBJ2-1; D is unclear. Trimming took 6 bases from V and 1 from J, leaving 4 bases between them. Germline CDR1 is MNHEY and CDR2 is SMNVEV (reference sequence). This CDR3 is 12 amino acids long. Written as DNA, the CDR3 is TGTGCCAGCAGCCATTCCTACAATGAGCAGTTCTTC. Residues: CASSHSYNEQFF.

This clone appeared once. The rearrangement links TRBV19 to TRBJ1-2, with D possibly TRBD1 on 6 matching bases. The length of the CDR3 is 13 residues. Germline CDR1 and CDR2: LNHDA and SQIVND (reference sequence). V lost 6 bases and J 4 bases, leaving 12 bases between the germline ends. The CDR3 sequence is CASSDQGSYGYTF. For the CDR3, the DNA is TGTGCCAGTAGCGATCAGGGGTCCTATGGCTACACCTTC.

This clone was observed a handful of times. CDR3 sequence (DNA): TGTGCCAGCAGCCGTAAACCGGGACAGGGGTTCTATGGCTACACCTTC. Translated, it gives CASSRKPGQGFYGYTF. The chain is built from TRBV3-1 (or the pseudogene TRBV3-2) and TRBJ1-2; 10 positions match TRBD1. The junction had 9 bases not matched to a gene; V was cut back by 4 bases and J by 4 bases. CDR1 is LGHDT, CDR2 YNNKEL, per germline (reference sequence). There are 16 residues in the CDR3.

This clone appeared once. The rearrangement uses TRBV7-2 and TRBJ1-1, with 9 bases aligning to TRBD1. This CDR3 is built from 18 residues. Per the germline V gene, CDR1 is SGHTA and CDR2 is FQGNSA. The junction had 8 bases not matched to a gene; V was cut back by 0 bases and J by 0 bases. CDR3 in amino acids: CASSLALTGGPLNTEAFF. CDR3 sequence (DNA): TGTGCCAGCAGCTTAGCGTTGACAGGGGGACCCTTGAACACTGAAGCTTTCTTT.

The chain couples TRBV28 to TRBJ2-5, with a possible D match to TRBD2 (6 bases). CDR3 size: 16 residues. V lost 8 bases and J 3 bases, leaving 22 bases between the germline ends. Germline CDR1 MDHEN, CDR2 SYDVKM. The CDR3 sequence is CASPLAPGSLEETQYF. The CDR3 region has the DNA TGTGCCAGCCCGCTTGCACCCGGGAGCCTAGAAGAGACCCAGTACTTC.

The gene calls are TRBV20-1 and TRBJ2-7; TRBD1 agrees at 9 bases. This CDR3 has 15 residues. Germline V lookup: CDR1 DFQATT, CDR2 SNEGSKA (reference sequence). V shed 3 bases and J 5 bases; nucleotides not matched to a gene: 11. The CDR3 loop is CSASSTGGTGNEQYF. CDR3 sequence (DNA): TGCAGTGCTAGTTCAACGGGCGGGACAGGGAACGAGCAGTACTTC.

The genes are TRBV14 and TRBJ1-3; 9 bases are a match to TRBD1. Germline CDR1 and CDR2: SGHDN and FVKESK. CDR3 length equals 16 residues. V shed 4 bases and J 4 bases; nucleotides not matched to a gene: 8. The CDR3 coding sequence is TGTGCCAGCAGCCGAGTACAGGGGGCTAAAGGAAACACCATATATTTT. Translating it yields CASSRVQGAKGNTIYF.

The V and J genes are TRBV4-2 and TRBJ2-7; D perhaps matches TRBD1 (6 bases). V lost 0 bases, J lost 6 bases, and 6 bases lay in between. Germline V lookup: CDR1 LGHNA, CDR2 YNFKEQ. This CDR3 spans 12 amino acids. CDR3 in amino acids: CASSQEGGEQYF. In DNA form, the CDR3 reads TGTGCCAGCAGCCAAGAAGGGGGCGAGCAGTACTTC.

The chain couples TRBV12-5 to TRBJ1-1; possible D gene TRBD1, 6 bases. The CDR3 consists of 15 residues. Germline V lookup: CDR1 LGHNT, CDR2 FRNRAP. V gave up 4 bases and J gave up 0 bases, with 12 bases separating them. The CDR3 region has the DNA TGTGCTAGTGGTTCGACGGGACACCTGAACACTGAAGCTTTCTTT. Translated: CASGSTGHLNTEAFF.

This clone was seen once. This sequence joins TRBV19 and TRBJ2-4, with D possibly being TRBD1 (5 bases). CDR3 length: 18 residues. Germline values: CDR1 LNHDA, CDR2 SQIVND (reference sequence). Trimming removed 3 bases from V and 0 bases from J, with 18 bases in between. The CDR3 coding sequence is TGTGCCAGTAGTATGGGTCCACAGGTGGTAGTAGCCAAAAACATTCAGTACTTC. This codes for CASSMGPQVVVAKNIQYF.

The chain links TRBV7-2 to TRBJ1-5; D is unresolved. This CDR3 spans 14 amino acids. Deletions cut 5 bases from V and 3 bases from J, with 11 bases between. The germline V gene has CDR1 SGHTA and CDR2 FQGNSA. The CDR3 nucleotides are TGTGCCAGCAGCCGTACTAATAACAATCAGCCCCAGCATTTT. It is translated as CASSRTNNNQPQHF.

The chain combines TRBV5-6 with TRBJ2-5; TRBD2 matches 9 bases. The CDR3 has 15 residues. The J segment lost 5 bases and the V segment lost 4 bases, leaving 9 bases of the junction unmatched. Germline assignment: CDR1 SGHDT and CDR2 YYEEEE. The CDR3 sequence: CASSTDLAGFETQYF. CDR3 sequence (DNA): TGTGCCAGCAGCACCGATCTAGCGGGATTCGAGACCCAGTACTTC.

The rearrangement joins TRBV5-5 to TRBJ1-1; tentative D call: TRBD1 (6 bases). CDR1 is SGHKS, CDR2 YYEKEE, per germline (reference sequence). The V end lost 7 bases, the J end lost 4 bases, and 23 bases lay between the germline ends. This CDR3 spans 16 amino acids. The CDR3 DNA sequence: TGTGCCAGCTTCCTGGGGGCAGGGAGCACTGGCACTGAAGCTTTCTTT. Translation: CASFLGAGSTGTEAFF.

This chain uses TRBV5-1 with TRBJ1-3; a weak D match, TRBD1 (6 bases). Between the trimmed V and J ends, which lost 6 bases and 0 bases, there was a span of 13 bases. CDR1 and CDR2 (germline): SGHRS, YFSETQ. CDR3 size: 15 residues. The CDR3: CASNAGADSGNTIYF. CDR3 bases: TGCGCCAGCAACGCAGGGGCCGACTCTGGAAACACCATATATTTT.

This chain connects TRBV4-1 to TRBJ1-1; no reliable D call. V was clipped by 1 base and J by 1 base, with 7 bases between them. The CDR3 spans 14 residues. CDR1 and CDR2 from the germline V gene are MGHRA and YSYEKL. The CDR3 region has the DNA TGCGCCAGCAGCCAAGCGACACCGAACACTGAAGCTTTCTTT. Amino acid sequence: CASSQATPNTEAFF.

The chain has TRBV7-2 and TRBJ1-2, with 7 bases identical to TRBD1. Germline CDR1 reads SGHTA; CDR2 reads FQGNSA. V was pared by 0 bases and J by 8 bases, with 6 bases of the junction left unmatched. This CDR3 region has 14 residues. The CDR3 DNA reads as TGTGCCAGCAGCTTAGCGACAGGGTCGCGGGGCTACACCTTC. This codes for CASSLATGSRGYTF.

The gene calls are TRBV11-3 and TRBJ1-3, with unresolved D. Per the germline V gene, CDR1 is SGHNT and CDR2 is YENEEA. Trimming took 8 bases from V and 7 from J, leaving 9 bases between them. This CDR3 comprises 11 residues. CDR3 protein: CASGGQNTIYF. The DNA of the CDR3 is TGTGCCAGCGGTGGCCAGAACACCATATATTTT.

The chain combines TRBV7-9 with TRBJ2-1; D may be TRBD1 (6 bases). Trimming shortened V by 6 bases and J by 8 bases, and 11 bases separated the two germline ends. This CDR3 has 12 amino acids. CDR1 is SEHNR, CDR2 FQNEAQ, per germline (reference sequence). The CDR3 region has the DNA TGTGCCAGCAGTCCCAGGGGCGATGAGCAGTTCTTC. It codes for CASSPRGDEQFF.

Only a few counts were recorded for this clone. The chain carries TRBV4-1 and TRBJ2-7; D unclear. The CDR3 is 15 residues long. Per germline, CDR1 MGHRA and CDR2 YSYEKL. The V end lost 0 bases, the J end lost 0 bases, and 9 bases lay between the germline ends. The CDR3 loop is CASSQDRQVSYEQYF. The CDR3 region has the DNA TGCGCCAGCAGCCAAGATCGGCAGGTCTCCTACGAGCAGTACTTC.